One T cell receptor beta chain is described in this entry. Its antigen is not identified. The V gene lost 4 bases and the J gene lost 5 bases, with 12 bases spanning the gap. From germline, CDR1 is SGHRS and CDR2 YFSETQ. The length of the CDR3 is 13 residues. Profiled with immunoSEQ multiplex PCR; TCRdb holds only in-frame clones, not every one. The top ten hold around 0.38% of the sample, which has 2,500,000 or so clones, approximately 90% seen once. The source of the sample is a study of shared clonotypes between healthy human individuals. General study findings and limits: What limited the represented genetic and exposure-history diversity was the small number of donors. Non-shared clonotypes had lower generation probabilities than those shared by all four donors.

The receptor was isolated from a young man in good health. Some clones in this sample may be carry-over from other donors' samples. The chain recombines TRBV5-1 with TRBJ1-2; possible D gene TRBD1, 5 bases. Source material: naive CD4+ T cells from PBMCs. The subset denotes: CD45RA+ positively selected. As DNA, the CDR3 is TGCGCCAGCAGCAAAGGGGAACTTTATGGCTACACCTTC. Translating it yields CASSKGELYGYTF.